One and the same sample provided the 28 T cell receptor beta chains below, sequenced in a study of cytomegalovirus exposure and HLA in healthy donors listed by TCRdb under 2017. Libraries came from the immunoSEQ multiplex PCR assay. For the multiplex PCR, a mixture combining 60 forward primers for TCR Vbeta segments and 13 reverse primers for TCR Jbeta segments was used. The table comes from immuneACCESS by way of TCRdb, which keeps in-frame sequences with V and J called. Part of the clones is missing from these tables; in studies checked, under half for an unresolved V gene and the rest for unknown reasons. The sample includes about 130,000 clones, with about 77% observed a single time. The ten top clones hold around 3.6% of the sample. Input material: PBMCs. These receptors all stem from a male donor in good health and CMV-seronegative.

The chain employs TRBV13 and TRBJ2-6, with a possible D match to TRBD1 (5 bases). Germline V gives CDR1 PRHDT, CDR2 FYEKMQ (reference sequence). The CDR3 length is 15 residues. Trimming removed 1 base at V and 2 bases at J, with 6 bases between. The CDR3 region has the DNA TGTGCCAGCAGCTTAGAAGGGGCTGGGGCCAACGTCCTGACTTTC. This translates into CASSLEGAGANVLTF.

This chain joins TRBV6-1 and TRBJ1-5; D perhaps matches TRBD1 (6 bases). Germline V CDR1 and CDR2: MNHNS, SASEGT. This CDR3 is 14 amino acids long. V gave up 8 bases and J gave up 5 bases, with 16 bases separating them. The CDR3 is CASLYGGAYQPQHF. In DNA, the CDR3 is TGTGCCAGCCTTTATGGGGGGGCTTATCAGCCCCAGCATTTT.

The CDR3 region has the DNA TGTGCCAGCAGGAGGGGGCGCGACACTGAAGCTTTCTTT. It specifies CASRRGRDTEAFF. The chain couples TRBV6-4 to TRBJ1-1, with 7 bases identical to TRBD1. The CDR3 sequence is 13 residues long. Germline assignment: CDR1 MRHNA and CDR2 SNTAGT. V was clipped by 6 bases and J by 3 bases; unmatched bases: 4.

This clone has just one count. The chain joins TRBV9 to TRBJ1-2, with TRBD1 identical over 7 bases. J was trimmed by 8 bases and V by 4 bases; bases with no gene match: 11. This CDR3 spans 14 amino acids. CDR1 and CDR2 (germline): SGDLS, YYNGEE. The CDR3 nucleotides read TGTGCCAGCAGCACACAGACAGGGAATGGAGGCTACACCTTC. It is translated as CASSTQTGNGGYTF.

This chain joins TRBV2 and TRBJ1-2; D perhaps matches TRBD1 (5 bases). This CDR3 contains 14 residues. From germline, CDR1 is SNHLY and CDR2 FYNNEI. Trimming left V 6 bases short and J 2 bases short, with 13 bases between. The CDR3 DNA reads as TGTGCCAGCAGCCTGGTTGGGGGGAACTATGGCTACACCTTC. Translated: CASSLVGGNYGYTF.

To note about this clone: Germline is not matched at one junction end, which may reflect a read error. This chain uses TRBV11-3 with TRBJ2-2; 8 bases align to TRBD2. The CDR3 contains 15 residues. Germline values: CDR1 SGHNT, CDR2 YENEEA. In DNA, the CDR3 is TGTACCAGCAGCCCCATAGCGGGAAGCACCGGGGAGCTGTTTTTT. Translation: CTSSPIAGSTGELFF.

This chain links TRBV6-1 with TRBJ2-5; 11 positions match TRBD2. Germline loops: CDR1 MNHNS, CDR2 SASEGT. V shed 2 bases and J 5 bases; nucleotides not matched to a gene: 7. CDR3 length equals 16 residues. Here the CDR3 DNA reads TGTGCCAGCAGTGAACTAACTAGCGGGAGTGTGGAGACCCAGTACTTC. This encodes CASSELTSGSVETQYF.

V is TRBV6-5 and J is TRBJ2-6; D is undetermined. The V gene's germline CDR1 is MNHEY and CDR2 SVGAGI. The CDR3 runs to 16 residues. V was clipped by 0 bases and J by 0 bases, with 6 bases between them. The chain's CDR3 is CASSYSVSSGANVLTF. For the CDR3, the DNA is TGTGCCAGCAGTTACTCAGTTAGCTCTGGGGCCAACGTCCTGACTTTC.

The V call is TRBV11-2, the J call TRBJ2-1; TRBD1 matches 10 bases. The germline V gene encodes CDR1 SGHAT and CDR2 FQNNGV. The CDR3 extends over 16 amino acids. V was pared by 0 bases and J by 7 bases, with 6 bases of the junction left unmatched. The DNA for the CDR3 is TGTGCCAGCAGCTTAGATTGGAGACAGGGGGCGAATGAGCAGTTCTTC. Amino acid sequence: CASSLDWRQGANEQFF.

The rearrangement joins TRBV7-9 to TRBJ2-3; D ambiguous. The CDR3 totals 12 residues. Germline CDR1 is SEHNR and CDR2 is FQNEAQ (reference sequence). Trimming cost V 9 bases and J 1 base, with 8 bases left between them. CDR3 DNA sequence: TGTGCCAGTTATCAGGGCACAGATACGCAGTATTTT. Its translation: CASYQGTDTQYF.

The chain has TRBV5-3 and TRBJ2-3, with D possibly being TRBD2 (5 bases). TRBV5-3 is an ORF; its function is uncertain. The CDR3 extends over 15 amino acids. V was trimmed by 2 bases and J by 2 bases, leaving 12 bases between them. The CDR3 nucleotides are TGTGCCAGAAGCTTTGGACTTATTCTCACAGATACGCAGTATTTT. It encodes CARSFGLILTDTQYF.

A word on this clone: The same CDR3 can be traced to other DNA sequences in this sample. V and J are TRBV7-3 and TRBJ2-1, with 7 bases identical to TRBD2. Unmatched junction bases numbered 1, after V lost 4 bases and J lost 4 bases. CDR1 SGHTA and CDR2 FQGTGA come from the germline V gene. The CDR3 sequence is 13 residues long. The CDR3 spells CASSWTSYNEQFF. The CDR3 DNA reads TGTGCCAGCAGCTGGACTAGTTACAATGAGCAGTTCTTC.

This chain links TRBV11-2 with TRBJ2-1, with TRBD2 matching over 11 bases. The CDR3 spans 17 residues. The germline V gene encodes CDR1 SGHAT and CDR2 FQNNGV. Trimming took 1 base from V and 5 from J; bases not matched to a gene: 7. For the CDR3, the DNA is TGTGCCAGCAGCTTAGGTTTCAGACTAGCGGGGAACAATGAGCAGTTCTTC. Its protein is CASSLGFRLAGNNEQFF.

The rearrangement links TRBV7-3 to TRBJ2-7; 12 nucleotides line up with TRBD1. The CDR3 covers 16 residues. V lost 0 bases, J lost 4 bases, and 4 bases stayed unmatched. Germline loops: CDR1 SGHTA, CDR2 FQGTGA. In DNA, the CDR3 is TGTGCCAGCAGCTTAACCGGGGGACAGGGGGCTTACGAGCAGTACTTC. This gives the protein CASSLTGGQGAYEQYF. Combining the CDR3 with reference TRBV7-3 and TRBJ2-7 gives the whole variable domain GAGVSQTPSNKVTEKGKYVELRCDPISGHTALYWYRQSLGQGPEFLIYFQGTGAADDSGLPNDRFFAVRPEGSVSTLKIQRTERGDSAVYLCASSLTGGQGAYEQYFGPGTRLTVT.

The chain is built from TRBV2 and TRBJ1-4; 7 bases are a match to TRBD1. This CDR3 has 15 amino acids. The V gene's germline CDR1 is SNHLY and CDR2 FYNNEI. J lost 0 bases, V lost 6 bases, and 4 bases had no gene match. The CDR3 bases are TGTGCCAGCAGAGCCGGGACAGCAACTAATGAAAAACTGTTTTTT. Translating it yields CASRAGTATNEKLFF.

This chain joins TRBV29-1 and TRBJ2-3; D gene unclear. The V and J ends lost 5 bases and 2 bases respectively, with 11 bases between them. The CDR3 consists of 13 residues. Germline V lookup: CDR1 SQVTM, CDR2 ANQGSEA. The DNA of the CDR3 is TGCAGCGTTAAATTCTCCTACACAGATACGCAGTATTTT. This encodes CSVKFSYTDTQYF.

V and J are TRBV7-9 and TRBJ2-3; 12 nucleotides agree with TRBD2. Germline V lookup: CDR1 SEHNR, CDR2 FQNEAQ (reference sequence). The CDR3 has 16 residues. J lost 1 base, V lost 5 bases, and 4 bases had no gene match. CDR3: CASSETSGSGTDTQYF. As DNA, the CDR3 is TGTGCCAGCAGCGAGACTAGCGGGAGCGGCACAGATACGCAGTATTTT.

The chain uses TRBV2 and TRBJ1-2; D might be TRBD1 (6 bases). CDR1 is SNHLY, CDR2 FYNNEI, per germline. This CDR3 region has 14 residues. Deletions cut 6 bases from V and 8 bases from J, with 19 bases between. DNA for the CDR3: TGTGCCAGCAGAGTCAGGGGTTTTTCCTTCGGCTACACCTTC. Translation: CASRVRGFSFGYTF.

The rearrangement uses TRBV4-1 and TRBJ2-2, with D possibly matching TRBD2 (6 bases). This CDR3 is built from 15 residues. The ends were cut back, 4 bases at V and 7 bases at J, with 16 bases in the middle. Germline lookup yields CDR1 MGHRA and CDR2 YSYEKL. DNA for the CDR3: TGCGCCAGCAGCCGGGGGGTACCCGGGGGCGGGGAGCTGTTTTTT. Residues: CASSRGVPGGGELFF.

The chain has TRBV6-5 and TRBJ1-2, with 12 nucleotides matching TRBD1. Germline loops: CDR1 MNHEY, CDR2 SVGAGI. V dropped 6 bases and J dropped 4; count of bases not matched to a gene: 6. The CDR3 is 15 residues long. The CDR3: CASRSGTGGGYGYTF. The DNA for the CDR3 is TGTGCCAGCAGATCCGGGACAGGGGGCGGCTATGGCTACACCTTC.

This clone has only a few counts. The chain links TRBV7-9 to TRBJ2-7; a possible D gene is TRBD2 (6 bases). The CDR3 sequence is 14 residues long. From germline, CDR1 is SEHNR and CDR2 FQNEAQ (reference sequence). Trimming removed 1 base from V and 2 bases from J, with 9 bases in between. This chain's CDR3 is CASSLGSGAYEQYF. The CDR3 DNA reads as TGTGCCAGCAGCTTAGGTAGCGGAGCCTACGAGCAGTACTTC. The full variable domain, with the rest looked up from reference TRBV7-9 and TRBJ2-7, is DTGVSQNPRHKITKRGQNVTFRCDPISEHNRLYWYRQTLGQGPEFLTYFQNEAQLEKSRLLSDRFSAERPKGSFSTLEIQRTEQGDSAMYLCASSLGSGAYEQYFGPGTRLTVT.

The V gene is TRBV13, the J gene TRBJ1-2; perhaps TRBD1 as D (6 bases). Germline CDR1 reads PRHDT; CDR2 reads FYEKMQ (reference sequence). Trimming left V 5 bases short and J 0 bases short, with 13 bases between. The CDR3 covers 15 residues. CDR3 amino acids: CASSEGHRANYGYTF. The CDR3 DNA is TGTGCCAGCAGCGAGGGACACCGAGCTAACTATGGCTACACCTTC.

The V call is TRBV4-1, the J call TRBJ2-1; 8 bases fit TRBD2. The J segment lost 7 bases and the V segment lost 5 bases, leaving 7 bases of the junction unmatched. The CDR3 has 14 residues. In germline, CDR1 is MGHRA, CDR2 YSYEKL. CDR3 in amino acids: CASSRIPGGNEQFF. The CDR3 DNA sequence: TGCGCCAGCAGCAGGATCCCGGGAGGGAATGAGCAGTTCTTC.

The chain has TRBV7-9 and TRBJ2-3; no clear D gene. This CDR3 has 13 amino acids. The ends were cut back, 5 bases at V and 1 base at J, with 7 bases in the middle. Germline V lookup: CDR1 SEHNR, CDR2 FQNEAQ (reference sequence). The CDR3 spells CASSPSRTDTQYF. In DNA, the CDR3 is TGTGCCAGCAGCCCATCCCGCACAGATACGCAGTATTTT.

This clone appeared once. The rearrangement links TRBV6-5 to TRBJ2-3; TRBD2 agrees at 9 bases. Looked up from germline, CDR1 is MNHEY and CDR2 is SVGAGI. CDR3 size: 15 residues. The J segment lost 3 bases and the V segment lost 2 bases, leaving 3 bases of the junction unmatched. The CDR3 sequence is CASSYAGGRTDTQYF. The CDR3 nucleotides are TGTGCCAGCAGTTACGCGGGGGGGAGGACAGATACGCAGTATTTT.

This clone has a handful of counts. V and J are TRBV15 and TRBJ2-7; TRBD1 matches at 9 bases. V lost 5 bases and J lost 0; bases outside the gene matches: 2. CDR3 size: 14 residues. Germline assignment: CDR1 LNHNV and CDR2 YYDKDF (reference sequence). Written as DNA, the CDR3 is TGTGCCACCAGCGGACAGGGGACCTCCTACGAGCAGTACTTC. The encoded protein is CATSGQGTSYEQYF.

The chain is built from TRBV2 and TRBJ2-5, with D possibly matching TRBD2 (5 bases). Germline V CDR1 and CDR2: SNHLY, FYNNEI. Trimming cost V 6 bases and J 5 bases, with 16 bases left between them. This CDR3 region has 14 residues. In DNA, the CDR3 is TGTGCCAGCAGCCTACACATCTCGGGGGAGACCCAGTACTTC. Translating gives CASSLHISGETQYF.

As DNA, the CDR3 is TGTGCCAGCAGCCAAGGGGACAGGGGAAGGGGTGCGCAAGCCTACGAGCAGTACTTC. This translates into CASSQGDRGRGAQAYEQYF. The V and J genes are TRBV4-2 and TRBJ2-7, with 10 bases matching TRBD1. Germline CDR1 is LGHNA and CDR2 is YNFKEQ. With V trimmed by 1 base and J by 2 bases, 14 bases remained unmatched. CDR3 length: 19 residues.